Reported below is one TCR beta chain. This record comes from a study of glioma-infiltrating T cells after dendritic cell vaccination. Study in general: Autologous tumor lysate was loaded overnight onto monocyte-derived dendritic cells grown less than 8 days with IL-4 and GM-CSF.

Clones were sequenced by immunoSEQ multiplex PCR, and TCRdb holds only the in-frame ones, with some missing. Here the sample spans tens of thousands of clones, roughly 89% being singletons. V shed 10 bases, J shed 9 bases, and the junction held 9 bases outside the gene matches. This CDR3 is built from 13 residues. Looked up from germline, CDR1 is LNHDA and CDR2 is SQIVND (reference sequence). The gene calls are TRBV19 and TRBJ1-6; 7 nucleotides align to TRBD1. This TCR was recovered from a human donor with glioblastoma. The source material was blood, sampled before dendritic cell vaccination. The chain's CDR3 is CATRGGGSSPLHF. The CDR3 DNA reads as TGTGCCACACGTGGAGGGGGCAGTTCACCCCTCCACTTT. The full variable domain, its missing parts supplied by reference TRBV19 and TRBJ1-6, is DGGITQSPKYLFRKEGQNVTLSCEQNLNHDAMYWYRQDPGQGLRLIYYSQIVNDFQKGDIAEGYSVSREKKESFPLTVTSAQKNPTAFYLCATRGGGSSPLHFGNGTRLTVT.